Each of the 8 T cell receptor beta chains below was sequenced from the same sample in a study of post-analysis software for immune sequencing data. Study-level points and caveats: TRBV segments more frequent in patients than in controls numbered several and included TRBV5-6, TRBV5-1 and TRBV20-1.

The TCR beta cDNA libraries carried unique molecular identifiers. TCRdb ran MiXCR on the PCR reads and lists one entry per CDR3 protein. The repertoire has some 260,000 distinct CDR3 sequences, 35% to 40% of them found once; the top ten carry less than 6%. These receptors' antigens are unknown. The sample taken for sequencing was blood. The receptors were sampled from a girl aged 5-17 years with multiple sclerosis.

This clonotype was recorded a few times. The CDR3 spells CSAPEGAEAFF. Here the CDR3 DNA reads TGCAGTGCTCCCGAGGGGGCTGAAGCTTTCTTT. The rearrangement joins TRBV20-1 to TRBJ1-1; perhaps TRBD1 as D (6 bases). There are 11 residues in the CDR3. Looked up from germline, CDR1 is DFQATT and CDR2 is SNEGSKA (reference sequence). V was clipped by 5 bases and J by 6 bases, with 10 bases between them.

The gene calls are TRBV7-9 and TRBJ2-3; 9 bases map to TRBD1. The V and J ends lost 8 bases and 1 base, in that order; junction bases with no gene match: 4. Per germline, CDR1 SEHNR and CDR2 FQNEAQ (reference sequence). The CDR3 runs to 14 residues. CDR3 bases: TGTGCCAGCGACCGGGACAGGGGCACAGATACGCAGTATTTT. Its protein is CASDRDRGTDTQYF.

This clonotype appeared once. The genes are TRBV7-2 and TRBJ1-1, with TRBD1 matching over 12 bases. Germline trimming cut 5 bases from V and 4 bases from J; bases unmatched to any gene: 11. CDR1 and CDR2 (germline): SGHTA, FQGNSA. The CDR3 loop spans 17 amino acids. The CDR3 region has the DNA TGTGCCAGCAGCCCCCACGGCTGGGGACAGGGGGCCACTGAAGCTTTCTTT. Protein: CASSPHGWGQGATEAFF.

This clonotype was seen ten or more times. The rearrangement joins TRBV7-8 to TRBJ2-6; a possible D gene is TRBD1 (6 bases). From germline, CDR1 is SGHVS and CDR2 FQNEAQ. Trimming stripped 5 bases from V and 4 bases from J, with 21 bases between. The CDR3 has 18 residues. CDR3: CASSQGTLPISGANVLTF. CDR3 DNA sequence: TGTGCCAGCAGCCAGGGGACGCTTCCAATCTCCGGGGCCAACGTCCTGACTTTC.

At least ten counts were recorded for this clonotype. The chain carries TRBV14 and TRBJ2-1; tentatively, D is TRBD2 (6 bases). Trimming shortened V by 5 bases and J by 1 base, and 12 bases separated the two germline ends. The germline V gene has CDR1 SGHDN and CDR2 FVKESK. CDR3 size: 15 residues. The DNA of the CDR3 is TGTGCCAGCAGCGCCCGCGGGGCTTCCTACAATGAGCAGTTCTTC. Translation: CASSARGASYNEQFF.

This clonotype was counted ten times or more. The rearrangement links TRBV29-1 to TRBJ1-2; 9 nucleotides line up with TRBD1. Germline V gene data show CDR1 as SQVTM and CDR2 as ANQGSEA. The CDR3 sequence is 14 residues long. The V gene end was trimmed by 6 bases and the J gene end by 4 bases; junction bases not matched to a gene: 9. CDR3 loop: CSVDTGGFGYGYTF. Here the CDR3 DNA reads TGCAGCGTGGACACAGGGGGCTTTGGCTATGGCTACACCTTC.

About this clonotype: Being one base from a much bigger clone, this may be a read error. The rearrangement uses TRBV7-2 and TRBJ2-2; 12 bases fit TRBD2. V was clipped by 11 bases and J by 5 bases; unmatched bases: 18. The germline gives CDR1 SGHTA, CDR2 FQGNSA. CDR3 length: 18 amino acids. The CDR3 DNA is TGTGCCTTCCTTATGGGGACTAGCGGGTGGGCCAAGACCGGGGAGCTGTTTTTT. This gives the protein CAFLMGTSGWAKTGELFF.

The chain links TRBV5-1 to TRBJ2-1, with 10 bases aligning to TRBD2. The CDR3 is 15 residues long. V lost 0 bases and J lost 10; bases outside the gene matches: 7. Germline V lookup: CDR1 SGHRS, CDR2 YFSETQ. CDR3 amino acids: CASSLGGAGGPEQFF. The CDR3 DNA reads TGCGCCAGCAGCTTGGGGGGAGCGGGAGGGCCGGAGCAGTTCTTC.